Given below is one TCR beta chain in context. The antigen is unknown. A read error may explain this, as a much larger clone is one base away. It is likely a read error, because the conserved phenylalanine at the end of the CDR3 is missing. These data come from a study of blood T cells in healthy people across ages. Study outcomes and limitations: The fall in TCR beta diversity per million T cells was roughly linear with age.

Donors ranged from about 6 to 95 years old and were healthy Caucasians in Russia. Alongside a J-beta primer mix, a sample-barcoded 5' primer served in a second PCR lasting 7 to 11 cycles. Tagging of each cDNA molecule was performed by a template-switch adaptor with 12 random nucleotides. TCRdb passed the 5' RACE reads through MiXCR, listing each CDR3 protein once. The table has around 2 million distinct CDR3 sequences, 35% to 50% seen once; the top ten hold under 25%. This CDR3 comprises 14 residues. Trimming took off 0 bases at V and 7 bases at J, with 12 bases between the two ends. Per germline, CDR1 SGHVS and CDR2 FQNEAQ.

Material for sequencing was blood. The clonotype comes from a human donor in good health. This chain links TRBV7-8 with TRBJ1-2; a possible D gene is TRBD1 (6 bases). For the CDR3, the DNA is TGTGCCAGCAGCTTAGCGGACAGAGCAAGTGGCTACACCGTC. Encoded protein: CASSLADRASGYTV.